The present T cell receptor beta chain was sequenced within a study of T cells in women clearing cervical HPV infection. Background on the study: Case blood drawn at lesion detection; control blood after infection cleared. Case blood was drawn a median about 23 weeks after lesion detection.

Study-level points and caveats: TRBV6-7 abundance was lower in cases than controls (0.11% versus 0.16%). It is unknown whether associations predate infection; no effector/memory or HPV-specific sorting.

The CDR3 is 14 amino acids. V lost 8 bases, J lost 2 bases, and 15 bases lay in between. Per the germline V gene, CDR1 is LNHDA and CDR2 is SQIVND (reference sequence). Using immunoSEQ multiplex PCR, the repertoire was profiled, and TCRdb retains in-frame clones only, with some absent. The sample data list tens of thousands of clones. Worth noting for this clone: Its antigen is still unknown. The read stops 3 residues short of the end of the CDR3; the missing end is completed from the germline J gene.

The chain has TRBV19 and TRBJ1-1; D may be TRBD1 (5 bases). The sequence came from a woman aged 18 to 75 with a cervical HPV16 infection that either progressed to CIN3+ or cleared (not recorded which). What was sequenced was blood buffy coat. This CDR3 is CASAGKGVNTEAFF. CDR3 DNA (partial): TGTGCCAGTGCAGGGAAGGGAGTAAACACTGAA.